This T cell receptor beta chain comes out of a study of blood T cells in healthy people across ages. The CDR3 runs 13 residues. CDR1 is SQVTM and CDR2 is ANQGSEA in the germline V gene. Trimming took off 6 bases at V and 2 bases at J, with 12 bases between the two ends. Primers used in a second PCR of about 7 to 12 cycles were a sample-barcoded 5' primer and a J-beta primer mix. TCRdb itself ran the 5' RACE reads through MiXCR, one entry per CDR3 protein. This sample has around 1,500,000 distinct CDR3 sequences, with roughly 40% found just once. The chain carries TRBV29-1 and TRBJ2-3; D unresolved. The origin of this receptor is a woman aged 18-30 years in good health. The sample was blood. CDR3 loop: CSVHGSHTDTQYF. The CDR3 nucleotides are TGCAGCGTCCACGGATCACACACAGATACGCAGTATTTT.